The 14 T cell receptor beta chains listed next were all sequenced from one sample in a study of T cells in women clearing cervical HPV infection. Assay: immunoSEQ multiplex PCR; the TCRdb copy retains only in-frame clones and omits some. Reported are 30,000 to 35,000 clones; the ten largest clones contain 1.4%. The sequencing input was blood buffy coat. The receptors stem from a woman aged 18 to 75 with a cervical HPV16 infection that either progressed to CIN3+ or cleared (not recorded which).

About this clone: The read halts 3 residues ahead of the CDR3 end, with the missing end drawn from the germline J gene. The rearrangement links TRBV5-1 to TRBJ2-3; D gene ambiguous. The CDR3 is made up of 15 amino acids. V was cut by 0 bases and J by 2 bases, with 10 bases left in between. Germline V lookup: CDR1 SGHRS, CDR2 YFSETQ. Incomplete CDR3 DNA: TGCGCCAGCAGCTTGGGCGATATACTCACAGATACG. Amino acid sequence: CASSLGDILTDT. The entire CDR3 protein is CASSLGDILTDTQYF.

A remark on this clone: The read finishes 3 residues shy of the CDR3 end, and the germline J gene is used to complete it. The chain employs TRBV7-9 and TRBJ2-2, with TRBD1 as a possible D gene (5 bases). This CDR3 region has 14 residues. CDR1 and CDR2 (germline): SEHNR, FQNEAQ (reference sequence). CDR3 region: CASSRQSPREKLFF. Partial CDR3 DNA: TGTGCCAGCAGCCGACAGTCTCCGCGAGAAAAG.

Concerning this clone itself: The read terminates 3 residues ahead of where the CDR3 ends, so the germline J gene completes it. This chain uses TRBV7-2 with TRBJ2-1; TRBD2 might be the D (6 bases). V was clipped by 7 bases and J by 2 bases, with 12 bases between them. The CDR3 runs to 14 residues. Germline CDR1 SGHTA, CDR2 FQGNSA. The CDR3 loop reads CASTAGSTYNEQFF. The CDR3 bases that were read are TGTGCCAGCACCGCGGGGTCTACCTACAATGAG.

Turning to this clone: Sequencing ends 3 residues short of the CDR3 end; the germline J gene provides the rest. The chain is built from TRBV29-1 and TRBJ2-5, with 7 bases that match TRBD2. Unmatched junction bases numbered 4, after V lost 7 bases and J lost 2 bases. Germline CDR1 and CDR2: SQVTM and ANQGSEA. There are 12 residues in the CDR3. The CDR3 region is CSAARGQETQYF. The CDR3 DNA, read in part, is TGCAGCGCCGCGCGGGGGCAAGAGACC. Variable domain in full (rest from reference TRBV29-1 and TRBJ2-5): SAVISQKPSRDICQRGTSLTIQCQVDSQVTMMFWYRQQPGQSLTLIATANQGSEATYESGFVIDKFPISRPNLTFSTLTVSNMSPEDSSIYLCSAARGQETQYFGPGTRLLVL.

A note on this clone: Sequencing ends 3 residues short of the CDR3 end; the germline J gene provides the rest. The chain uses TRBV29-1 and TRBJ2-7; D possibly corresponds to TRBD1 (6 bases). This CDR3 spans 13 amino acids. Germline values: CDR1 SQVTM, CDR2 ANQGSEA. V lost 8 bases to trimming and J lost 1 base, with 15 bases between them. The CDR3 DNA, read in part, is TGCAGCATTACATCCGGACAGTCCTACGAG. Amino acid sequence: CSITSGQSYE. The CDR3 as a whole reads CSITSGQSYEQYF.

The CDR3 is CASRPLGGSETQYF. The CDR3 DNA, read in part, is TGTGCCAGCAGGCCCCTTGGGGGGAGTGAGACC. The genes are TRBV2 and TRBJ2-5, with D possibly matching TRBD2 (6 bases). From the germline J gene comes the end of the CDR3, since the read stops 3 residues before it. Trimming left V 6 bases short and J 5 bases short, with 16 bases between. CDR1 SNHLY and CDR2 FYNNEI come from the germline V gene. The CDR3 runs 14 residues.

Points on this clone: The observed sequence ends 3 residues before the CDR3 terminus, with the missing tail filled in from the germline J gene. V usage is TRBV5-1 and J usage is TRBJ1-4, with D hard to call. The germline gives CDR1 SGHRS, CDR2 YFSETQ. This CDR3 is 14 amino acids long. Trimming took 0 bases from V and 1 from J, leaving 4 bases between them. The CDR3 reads CASSLDGTNEKLFF. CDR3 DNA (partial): TGCGCCAGCAGCTTGGACGGAACTAATGAAAAA.

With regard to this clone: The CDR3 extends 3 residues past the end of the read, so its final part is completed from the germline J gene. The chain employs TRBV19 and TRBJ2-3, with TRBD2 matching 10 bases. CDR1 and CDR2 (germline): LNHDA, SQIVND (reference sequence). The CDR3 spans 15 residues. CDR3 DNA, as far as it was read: TGTGCCAGTAGTATGGGTAGCGGGGGGCAAGAGACG. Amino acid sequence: CASSMGSGGQET. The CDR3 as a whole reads CASSMGSGGQETQYF. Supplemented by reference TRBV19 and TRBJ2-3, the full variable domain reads DGGITQSPKYLFRKEGQNVTLSCEQNLNHDAMYWYRQDPGQGLRLIYYSQIVNDFQKGDIAEGYSVSREKKESFPLTVTSAQKNPTAFYLCASSMGSGGQETQYFGPGTRLTVL.

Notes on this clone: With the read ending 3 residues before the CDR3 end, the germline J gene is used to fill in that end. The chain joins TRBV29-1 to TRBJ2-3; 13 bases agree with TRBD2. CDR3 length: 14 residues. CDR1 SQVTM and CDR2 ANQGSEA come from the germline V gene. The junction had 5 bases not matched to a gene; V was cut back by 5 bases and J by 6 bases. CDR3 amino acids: CSVRTSGGYDTQYF. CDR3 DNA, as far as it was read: TGCAGCGTTAGGACTAGCGGGGGATACGATACG.

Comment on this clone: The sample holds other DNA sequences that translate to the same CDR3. Partial CDR3 DNA: TGTGCCAGCAGTGACAGGGGGAGGTCTGGAAACACC. Encoded protein: CASSDRGRSGNT. The whole CDR3 protein reads CASSDRGRSGNTIYF. The chain uses TRBV6-1 and TRBJ1-3, with 7 positions matching TRBD1. The read ends 3 residues before the CDR3 terminus; that terminus is restored from the germline J gene. V shed 3 bases and J 1 base; nucleotides not matched to a gene: 3. The CDR3 is 15 residues long. Looked up from germline, CDR1 is MNHNS and CDR2 is SASEGT.

The covered CDR3 bases are TGTGCCAGCAGCTTCCGACAGGGGAGCCCTGAA. Its protein is CASSFRQGSPE. The full CDR3 is CASSFRQGSPEAFF. The chain carries TRBV5-6 and TRBJ1-1, with 8 bases that match TRBD1. The sequence runs out 3 residues before the end of the CDR3; the remainder is reconstructed from the germline J gene. From germline, CDR1 is SGHDT and CDR2 YYEEEE. The CDR3 consists of 14 residues. After removal of 2 bases from V and 6 bases from J, the junction contained 6 bases not matched to a gene.

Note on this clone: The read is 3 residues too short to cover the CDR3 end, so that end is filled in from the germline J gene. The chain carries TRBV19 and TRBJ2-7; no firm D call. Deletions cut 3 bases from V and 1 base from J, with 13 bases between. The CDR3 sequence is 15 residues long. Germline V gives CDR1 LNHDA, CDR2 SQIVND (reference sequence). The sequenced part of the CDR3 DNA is TGTGCCAGTAGTATTGGGCCGACCGCTTCCTACGAG. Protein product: CASSIGPTASYE. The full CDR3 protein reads CASSIGPTASYEQYF.

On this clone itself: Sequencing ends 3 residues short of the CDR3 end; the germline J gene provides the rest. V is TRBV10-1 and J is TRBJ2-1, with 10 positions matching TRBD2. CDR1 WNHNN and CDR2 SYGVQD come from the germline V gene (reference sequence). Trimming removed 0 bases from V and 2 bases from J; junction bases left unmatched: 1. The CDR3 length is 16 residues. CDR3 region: CASSESLAGAYNEQFF. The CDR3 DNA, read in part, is TGCGCCAGCAGTGAGTCTCTAGCGGGAGCCTACAATGAG.

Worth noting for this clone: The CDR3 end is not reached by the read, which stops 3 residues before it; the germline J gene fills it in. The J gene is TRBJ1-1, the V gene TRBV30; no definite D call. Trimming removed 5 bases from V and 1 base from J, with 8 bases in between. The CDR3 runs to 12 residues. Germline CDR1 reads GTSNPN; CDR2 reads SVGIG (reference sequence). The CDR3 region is CAWGYRNTEAFF. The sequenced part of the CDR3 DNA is TGTGCCTGGGGTTACAGGAACACTGAA.